This T cell receptor (beta chain) was profiled in a study of T cell responses to AZD1222 COVID-19 vaccine. General study findings and limits: Scientists sampled the repertoires only once the peak T cell response had passed. A mostly white British donor set with more females was recruited, and clonal diversity was possibly underestimated.

Repertoires were generated with immunoSEQ multiplex PCR, while TCRdb's copy carries only in-frame clones and drops some. In the table there are about 120,000 clones, 88% of which are singletons. Germline CDR1 is LNHDA and CDR2 is SQIVND (reference sequence). The V end was cut by 7 bases, the J end by 1 base, with 14 bases between. The CDR3 loop spans 15 amino acids. This clone has just one count. Its matching antigen is unknown. The sequencing here drew on peripheral blood, taken on day 0 of MenACWY control vaccination. The source of this sequence is an adult in good health. The chain couples TRBV19 to TRBJ1-5, with D unclear. CDR3 protein: CASTRSKGSNQPQHF. The CDR3 DNA is TGTGCCAGTACCCGCTCAAAGGGAAGCAATCAGCCCCAGCATTTT.